This T cell receptor (beta chain) appears in the sequencing data of a study of OX40 agonist ivuxolimab in advanced cancers. Study-wide results and caveats: Averaging showed that CD8+ T cells had more expanded clones than CD4+ did.

Sequencing was performed with immunoSEQ multiplex PCR; in TCRdb, only in-frame clones are kept and a portion is missing. Of about 100,000 clones listed, 90% are singletons. Comment on this clone: The target antigen is unknown.

This CDR3 comprises 15 residues. The J segment lost 2 bases and the V segment lost 11 bases, leaving 9 bases of the junction unmatched. Looked up from germline, CDR1 is MDHEN and CDR2 is SYDVKM. The rearrangement uses TRBV28 and TRBJ2-7; 13 bases are shared with TRBD2. The sample was CD4+ or CD8+ T cells sorted from blood, taken in a trial of the OX40 agonist ivuxolimab. The source of this sequence is an adult with an advanced solid tumor such as melanoma, head and neck, liver or kidney cancer. CDR3 nucleotide sequence: TGTGCCGCCCGTACCGGGACTAGCGGGGCCTACGAGCAGTACTTC. Protein: CAARTGTSGAYEQYF.